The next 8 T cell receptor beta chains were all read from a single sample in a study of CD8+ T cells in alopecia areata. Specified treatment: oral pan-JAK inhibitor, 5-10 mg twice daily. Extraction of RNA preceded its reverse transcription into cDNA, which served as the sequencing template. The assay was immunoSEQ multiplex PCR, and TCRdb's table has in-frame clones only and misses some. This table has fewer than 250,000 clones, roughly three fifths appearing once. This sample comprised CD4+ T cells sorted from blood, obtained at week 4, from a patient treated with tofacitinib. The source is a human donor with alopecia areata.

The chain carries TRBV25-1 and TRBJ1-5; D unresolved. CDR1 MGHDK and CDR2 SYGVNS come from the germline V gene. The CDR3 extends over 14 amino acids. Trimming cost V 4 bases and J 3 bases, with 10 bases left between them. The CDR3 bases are TGTGCCAGCAGTGGGGTAGGGTACAATCAGCCCCAGCATTTT. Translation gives CASSGVGYNQPQHF.

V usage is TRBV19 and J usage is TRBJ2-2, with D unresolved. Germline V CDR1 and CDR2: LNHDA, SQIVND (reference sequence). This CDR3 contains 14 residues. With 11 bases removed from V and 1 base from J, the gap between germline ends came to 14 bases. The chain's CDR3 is CAVPSDENTGELFF. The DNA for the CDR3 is TGTGCCGTACCGTCAGATGAGAACACCGGGGAGCTGTTTTTT. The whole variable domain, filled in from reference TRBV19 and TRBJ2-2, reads DGGITQSPKYLFRKEGQNVTLSCEQNLNHDAMYWYRQDPGQGLRLIYYSQIVNDFQKGDIAEGYSVSREKKESFPLTVTSAQKNPTAFYLCAVPSDENTGELFFGEGSRLTVL.

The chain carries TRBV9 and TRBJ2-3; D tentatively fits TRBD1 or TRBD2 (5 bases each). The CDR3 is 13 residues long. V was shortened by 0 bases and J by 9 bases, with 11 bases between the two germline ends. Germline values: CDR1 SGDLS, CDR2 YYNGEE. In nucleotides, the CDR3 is TGTGCCAGCAGCGTAGTGATGGGGGAGACGCAGTATTTT. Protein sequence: CASSVVMGETQYF.

The CDR3 loop reads CSAGWTAYNEQFF. The DNA of the CDR3 is TGCAGCGCCGGTTGGACCGCCTACAATGAGCAGTTCTTC. The chain uses TRBV29-1 and TRBJ2-1; D is unclear. The CDR3 spans 13 residues. Per the germline V gene, CDR1 is SQVTM and CDR2 is ANQGSEA. Trimming left V 7 bases short and J 2 bases short, with 12 bases between.

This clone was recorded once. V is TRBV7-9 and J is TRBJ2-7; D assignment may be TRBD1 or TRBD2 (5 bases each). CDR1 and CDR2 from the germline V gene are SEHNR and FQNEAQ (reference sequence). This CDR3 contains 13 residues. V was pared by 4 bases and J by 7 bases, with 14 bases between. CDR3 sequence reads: CASSWLGTGEQYF. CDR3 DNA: TGTGCCAGCAGCTGGCTGGGGACGGGGGAGCAGTACTTC.

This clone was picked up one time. CDR3 region: CASSHLTGLAGTELFF. The CDR3 nucleotides are TGTGCCAGCAGCCACTTAACGGGACTAGCGGGAACGGAGCTGTTTTTT. The rearrangement joins TRBV14 to TRBJ2-2; TRBD2 matches 13 bases. The V gene end was trimmed by 3 bases and the J gene end by 10 bases; junction bases not matched to a gene: 8. The CDR3 consists of 16 residues. CDR1 SGHDN and CDR2 FVKESK come from the germline V gene.

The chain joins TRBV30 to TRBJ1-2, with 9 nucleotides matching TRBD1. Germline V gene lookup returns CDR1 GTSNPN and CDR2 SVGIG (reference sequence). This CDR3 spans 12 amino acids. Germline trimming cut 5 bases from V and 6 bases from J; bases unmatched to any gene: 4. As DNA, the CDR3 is TGTGCCTGGTATACAGGGGGCAATGGCTACACCTTC. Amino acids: CAWYTGGNGYTF.

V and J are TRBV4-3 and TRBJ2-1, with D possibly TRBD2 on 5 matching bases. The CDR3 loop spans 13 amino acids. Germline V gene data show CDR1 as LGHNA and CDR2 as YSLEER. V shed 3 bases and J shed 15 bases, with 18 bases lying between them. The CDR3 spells CASSQEPGRAGFF. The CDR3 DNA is TGCGCCAGCAGCCAGGAACCCGGCCGTGCGGGGTTCTTC.